These 20 T cell receptor beta chains came from one sample sequenced in a study of vaccination effects on CD4 cells after COVID-19. Sequencing used immunoSEQ multiplex PCR; TCRdb keeps in-frame clones, though not all of them. The sample includes 45,000 to 60,000 clones, 76% of them seen just once. Their antigens are not known. Once cultured for 10 days, the cells underwent separation to obtain CD4+ T cells. This sample comprised CD4+ T cells from PBMCs cultured without peptide, obtained before COVID-19 vaccination. These receptors were obtained from a human donor who had a prior SARS-CoV-2 infection.

The rearrangement uses TRBV6-5 and TRBJ1-3; TRBD1 matches 10 bases. The J segment lost 9 bases and the V segment lost 7 bases, leaving 9 bases of the junction unmatched. The CDR3 totals 14 residues. From germline, CDR1 is MNHEY and CDR2 SVGAGI. In DNA, the CDR3 is TGTGCCAGCACTCAAGACAGGGGGCGAAGCACCATATATTTT. Its protein is CASTQDRGRSTIYF.

This clone was seen just once. The V and J genes are TRBV7-3 and TRBJ1-1; D gene unclear. The germline V gene encodes CDR1 SGHTA and CDR2 FQGTGA. The length of the CDR3 is 13 residues. V lost 2 bases and J 2 bases, leaving 6 bases between the germline ends. CDR3 amino acids: CASSLYSNTEAFF. The CDR3 nucleotides are TGTGCCAGCAGCTTATACAGTAACACTGAAGCTTTCTTT.

As for this clone: The junction and the germline gene differ at one end; a read error may be behind it. The chain joins TRBV2 to TRBJ2-5, with unresolved D. There are 14 residues in the CDR3. CDR1 and CDR2 (germline): SNHLY, FYNNEI. The CDR3 region has the DNA TGTGCCAGCAGTGAGGTGAGGCCTCAAGAGGCCCAGTACTTC. Translated, it gives CASSEVRPQEAQYF.

The J gene is TRBJ2-1, the V gene TRBV11-3; D ambiguous. The CDR3 sequence is 14 residues long. Per germline, CDR1 SGHNT and CDR2 YENEEA. The V and J ends lost 3 bases and 4 bases respectively, with 10 bases between them. The DNA of the CDR3 is TGTGCCAGCAGCTTTAGAGGATCATACAATGAGCAGTTCTTC. Amino acid sequence: CASSFRGSYNEQFF.

The chain joins TRBV3-1 (or the pseudogene TRBV3-2) to TRBJ2-2; perhaps D is TRBD1 or TRBD2 (5 bases each). The V end was cut by 4 bases, the J end by 8 bases, with 8 bases between. Per germline, CDR1 LGHDT and CDR2 YNNKEL (reference sequence). CDR3 length equals 12 residues. CDR3 in DNA: TGTGCCAGCAGCCGGGACCAGGGGGAGCTGTTTTTT. It translates to CASSRDQGELFF.

A single count supports this clone. The J gene is TRBJ2-4, the V gene TRBV5-8; perhaps TRBD2 as D (7 bases). CDR1 and CDR2 from the germline V gene are SGHTS and YDEGEE. V was trimmed by 4 bases and J by 15 bases, leaving 26 bases between them. There are 15 residues in the CDR3. This CDR3 reads CASSPGGRGGPQGYF. CDR3 DNA: TGTGCCAGCAGCCCCGGGGGGAGAGGGGGACCCCAGGGGTACTTC. Filled out from reference TRBV5-8 and TRBJ2-4, the complete variable domain reads EAGVTQSPTHLIKTRGQQATLRCSPISGHTSVYWYQQALGLGLQFLLWYDEGEERNRGNFPPRFSGRQFPNYSSELNVNALELEDSALYLCASSPGGRGGPQGYFGAGTRLSVL.

The V and J genes are TRBV7-2 and TRBJ1-2; the match to TRBD1 covers 7 bases. This CDR3 is built from 16 residues. V lost 3 bases and J lost 4; bases outside the gene matches: 11. CDR1 is SGHTA and CDR2 is FQGNSA in the germline V gene. In nucleotides, the CDR3 is TGTGCCAGCAGCTTTTCCGGGAGGGGGCAAGGCTATGGCTACACCTTC. This translates into CASSFSGRGQGYGYTF.

The rearrangement joins TRBV6-6 to TRBJ2-3; no firm D call. Germline CDR1 MNHNY, CDR2 SVGAGI (reference sequence). The CDR3 is 14 residues long. V lost 5 bases to trimming and J lost 0 bases, with 9 bases between them. The CDR3 DNA sequence: TGTGCCAGCAGTAACATGGACAGCACAGATACGCAGTATTTT. Encoded protein: CASSNMDSTDTQYF.

In its sample, this clone was seen a few times. V usage is TRBV12-3 or TRBV12-4 and J usage is TRBJ1-3; D might be TRBD1 (5 bases). V lost 2 bases, J lost 7 bases, and 6 bases lay in between. The CDR3 consists of 12 residues. The DNA for the CDR3 is TGTGCCAGCAGTTTATGGGGGAACACCATATATTTT. Protein: CASSLWGNTIYF.

The chain carries TRBV14 and TRBJ1-5, with 8 bases lining up with TRBD1. There are 16 residues in the CDR3. CDR1 and CDR2 (germline): SGHDN, FVKESK. V was clipped by 4 bases and J by 3 bases; unmatched bases: 8. CDR3 bases: TGTGCCAGCAGCCTCACGACAGGGGCGAACAATCAGCCCCAGCATTTT. Protein: CASSLTTGANNQPQHF.

This rearrangement joins TRBV5-1 to TRBJ2-1, with D possibly matching TRBD1 (9 bases). Trimming removed 7 bases from V and 0 bases from J, with 14 bases in between. The CDR3 is 15 residues long. Per germline, CDR1 SGHRS and CDR2 YFSETQ. The chain's CDR3 is CASRGGQGSYNEQFF. DNA for the CDR3: TGCGCCAGCCGGGGGGGACAGGGCTCCTACAATGAGCAGTTCTTC.

This clone was found once. The gene calls are TRBV11-3 and TRBJ2-7; 7 nucleotides agree with TRBD1. Germline V gene data show CDR1 as SGHNT and CDR2 as YENEEA. After removal of 0 bases from V and 5 bases from J, the junction contained 7 bases not matched to a gene. The CDR3 is made up of 15 amino acids. The CDR3, as DNA: TGTGCCAGCAGCTTAGAGGGACAGTCCTGGGACGAGCAGTACTTC. This encodes CASSLEGQSWDEQYF.

This clone was seen once. Other DNA sequences within the sample encode an identical CDR3. The chain couples TRBV12-3 or TRBV12-4 to TRBJ1-2; D is perhaps TRBD1 (5 bases). V shed 3 bases and J shed 4 bases, with 9 bases lying between them. This CDR3 is 13 amino acids long. The CDR3, as DNA: TGTGCCAGCAGTTTCGGGGGTGGCTATGGCTACACCTTC. This codes for CASSFGGGYGYTF.

The chain recombines TRBV6-5 with TRBJ1-1; no firm D call. The CDR3 sequence is 12 residues long. Germline assignment: CDR1 MNHEY and CDR2 SVGAGI. V dropped 6 bases and J dropped 11 bases, with 16 bases sitting between them. The CDR3 DNA follows: TGTGCCAGCAGGAAGGACGGGCGGCGGGCTTTCTTT. Amino acid sequence: CASRKDGRRAFF.

This clone turned up a few times. V gene TRBV7-9 combines with J gene TRBJ1-1; no firm D call. The CDR3 runs 15 residues. V gave up 5 bases and J gave up 2 bases, with 15 bases separating them. Germline lookup yields CDR1 SEHNR and CDR2 FQNEAQ (reference sequence). This CDR3 is CASSLPFILNTEAFF. CDR3 nucleotides: TGTGCCAGCAGCCTTCCCTTTATCCTTAACACTGAAGCTTTCTTT.

The rearrangement joins TRBV11-3 to TRBJ2-7; 7 nucleotides line up with TRBD2. The CDR3 has 15 residues. V gave up 5 bases and J gave up 3 bases; unmatched junction bases: 10. The V gene's germline CDR1 is SGHNT and CDR2 YENEEA. The CDR3 DNA reads TGTGCCAGCAGCCCGACCGGGAGGTCTCACTACGAGCAGTACTTC. Translating gives CASSPTGRSHYEQYF. The whole variable domain, remainder taken from reference TRBV11-3 and TRBJ2-7, is EAGVVQSPRYKIIEKKQPVAFWCNPISGHNTLYWYLQNLGQGPELLIRYENEEAVDDSQLPKDRFSAERLKGVDSTLKIQPAELGDSAVYLCASSPTGRSHYEQYFGPGTRLTVT.

This chain links TRBV6-5 with TRBJ2-2; unclear D gene. The CDR3 extends over 15 amino acids. From germline, CDR1 is MNHEY and CDR2 SVGAGI. Trimming took 5 bases from V and 6 from J, leaving 16 bases between them. The CDR3 is CASSNQIPTPGELFF. In nucleotides, the CDR3 is TGTGCCAGCAGTAACCAAATCCCGACGCCCGGGGAGCTGTTTTTT.

In DNA, the CDR3 is TGTGCCTGGAGTGTAGGGTCCCTGGCAGATACGCAGTATTTT. Its protein product is CAWSVGSLADTQYF. This chain uses TRBV30 with TRBJ2-3; D remains ambiguous. With 0 bases removed from V and 4 bases from J, the gap between germline ends came to 11 bases. This CDR3 region has 14 residues. Germline assignment: CDR1 GTSNPN and CDR2 SVGIG (reference sequence). The entire variable domain, with the rest obtained from reference TRBV30 and TRBJ2-3, is as follows: SQTIHQWPATLVQPVGSPLSLECTVEGTSNPNLYWYRQAAGRGLQLLFYSVGIGQISSEVPQNLSASRPQDRQFILSSKKLLLSDSGFYLCAWSVGSLADTQYFGPGTRLTVL.

V and J are TRBV5-4 and TRBJ2-3; possible D gene TRBD1, 6 bases. CDR1 SGHNT and CDR2 YYREEE come from the germline V gene (reference sequence). The CDR3 has 14 amino acids. V gave up 6 bases and J gave up 4 bases, with 15 bases separating them. The CDR3 protein is CASTLKNRADTQYF. CDR3 nucleotides: TGTGCCAGCACCCTCAAGAACAGGGCAGATACGCAGTATTTT.

The rearrangement joins TRBV3-1 (or the pseudogene TRBV3-2) to TRBJ2-5; 9 bases map to TRBD2. The junction had 10 bases not matched to a gene; V was cut back by 4 bases and J by 4 bases. The germline V gene encodes CDR1 LGHDT and CDR2 YNNKEL (reference sequence). The CDR3 length is 16 residues. CDR3 in DNA: TGTGCCAGCAGCCCAGGGCGGGGGGGCTTTTTAGAGACCCAGTACTTC. Translated, it gives CASSPGRGGFLETQYF.